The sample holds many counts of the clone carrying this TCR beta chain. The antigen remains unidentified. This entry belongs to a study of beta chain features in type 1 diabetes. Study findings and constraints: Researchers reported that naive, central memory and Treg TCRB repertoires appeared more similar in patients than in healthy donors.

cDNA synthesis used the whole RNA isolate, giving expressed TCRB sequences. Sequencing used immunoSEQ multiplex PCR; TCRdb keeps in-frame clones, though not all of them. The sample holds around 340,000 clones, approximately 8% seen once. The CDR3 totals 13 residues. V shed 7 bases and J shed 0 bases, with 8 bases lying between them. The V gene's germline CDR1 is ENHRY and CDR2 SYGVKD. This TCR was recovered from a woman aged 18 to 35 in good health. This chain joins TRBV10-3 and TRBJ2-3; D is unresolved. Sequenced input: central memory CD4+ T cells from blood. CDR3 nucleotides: TGTGCCATCACCGTGGGGAGCACAGATACGCAGTATTTT. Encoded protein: CAITVGSTDTQYF.